The clone carrying this T cell receptor (beta chain) occurred many times. The target antigen is unknown. The data were taken from a study of response to subunit inactivated influenza vaccine. Study observations and caveats: Authors suggested few new T cells are recruited by each seasonal influenza vaccination.

Each CDR3 protein is one row after TCRdb ran MiXCR on the RT-PCR reads. The data contain about 500,000 distinct CDR3 sequences, roughly 7.9% of them seen just once; the ten biggest clones take up roughly 13%. CDR3 length: 9 residues. CDR1 SQVTM and CDR2 ANQGSEA come from the germline V gene. V lost 6 bases and J 6 bases, leaving 3 bases between the germline ends. This rearrangement joins TRBV29-1 to TRBJ2-1; D not resolved. The TCR sequence derives from a man aged 45-69 years who received an inactivated influenza vaccine. The sequencing used PBMCs from blood, collected 23 months after vaccination. DNA of the CDR3: TGCAGCGTGTCCAATGAGCAGTTCTTC. Protein sequence: CSVSNEQFF.